Below are 25 T cell receptor beta chains sequenced from a single sample in a study of blood T cell repertoires in COVID-19. Assay: immunoSEQ multiplex PCR; the TCRdb copy retains only in-frame clones and omits some. The data show 50,000 to 60,000 clones, roughly 85% seen once. Sequencing was performed on peripheral blood. The receptors were sampled from a human donor in a cohort sampled during active COVID-19.

The chain links TRBV5-4 to TRBJ1-2, with D maybe TRBD1 (6 bases). The CDR3 spans 15 residues. Trimming took 4 bases from V and 7 from J, leaving 20 bases between them. CDR1 and CDR2 from the germline V gene are SGHNT and YYREEE (reference sequence). The CDR3 DNA follows: TGTGCCAGCAGCACCAGGACAGTTAGTGAGGGTGGCTACACCTTC. It is translated as CASSTRTVSEGGYTF.

This chain joins TRBV9 and TRBJ1-2; no reliable D call. Germline loops: CDR1 SGDLS, CDR2 YYNGEE. The CDR3 contains 12 residues. V was clipped by 5 bases and J by 7 bases, with 12 bases between them. CDR3 region: CASRGFTGGYTF. The CDR3, as DNA: TGTGCCAGCAGGGGTTTTACGGGTGGCTACACCTTC.

V usage is TRBV19 and J usage is TRBJ2-1; the match to TRBD2 covers 11 bases. CDR1 is LNHDA and CDR2 is SQIVND in the germline V gene (reference sequence). The J segment lost 6 bases and the V segment lost 5 bases, leaving 3 bases of the junction unmatched. CDR3 length: 14 residues. Here the CDR3 DNA reads TGTGCCAGTAGTGCCGGGACTAGCGGCAATGAGCAGTTCTTC. The encoded protein is CASSAGTSGNEQFF.

The rearrangement links TRBV3-1 (or the pseudogene TRBV3-2) to TRBJ2-7; D perhaps matches TRBD1 (6 bases). Trimming shortened V by 3 bases and J by 3 bases, and 15 bases separated the two germline ends. Germline CDR1 reads LGHDT; CDR2 reads YNNKEL (reference sequence). CDR3 length equals 15 residues. CDR3 in amino acids: CASSHTGTTHYEQYF. CDR3 DNA sequence: TGTGCCAGCAGCCATACCGGGACAACACACTACGAGCAGTACTTC.

The V and J genes are TRBV18 and TRBJ2-7; TRBD1 matches at 10 bases. The CDR3 spans 15 residues. With 4 bases clipped from V and 5 bases from J, the junction kept 8 bases outside the gene matches. The V gene's germline CDR1 is KGHSH and CDR2 LQKENI. The CDR3 bases are TGTGCCAGCTCACGACGGACAGGGGGAAAGGACGAGCAGTACTTC. Amino acids: CASSRRTGGKDEQYF.

The V gene is TRBV9, the J gene TRBJ2-1, with a tentative D call TRBD2 (6 bases). The germline V gene has CDR1 SGDLS and CDR2 YYNGEE. The CDR3 is made up of 14 amino acids. Trimming cost V 0 bases and J 7 bases, with 11 bases left between them. The CDR3: CASSVVGGRNEQFF. The DNA of the CDR3 is TGTGCCAGCAGCGTAGTGGGTGGGAGGAATGAGCAGTTCTTC.

A note on this clone: Other DNA sequences in the sample encode the same CDR3. The CDR3 reads CASSKDRANTGELFF. The CDR3 DNA reads as TGTGCCAGTAGCAAGGACAGGGCGAACACCGGGGAGCTGTTTTTT. J is TRBJ2-2 and V is TRBV19; 8 bases line up with TRBD1. There are 15 residues in the CDR3. Germline V gives CDR1 LNHDA, CDR2 SQIVND (reference sequence). V was clipped by 6 bases and J by 0 bases; unmatched bases: 3.

The genes are TRBV2 and TRBJ2-2; no definite D call. This CDR3 has 13 amino acids. The germline CDR1 and CDR2 sequences are SNHLY and FYNNEI. The V gene lost 8 bases and the J gene lost 1 base, with 8 bases spanning the gap. CDR3 bases: TGTGCCAGCGGGCAGATGAACACCGGGGAGCTGTTTTTT. Protein sequence: CASGQMNTGELFF. The entire variable domain, with the rest obtained from reference TRBV2 and TRBJ2-2, is as follows: EPEVTQTPSHQVTQMGQEVILRCVPISNHLYFYWYRQILGQKVEFLVSFYNNEISEKSEIFDDQFSVERPDGSNFTLKIRSTKLEDSAMYFCASGQMNTGELFFGEGSRLTVL.

This sequence joins TRBV4-1 and TRBJ1-2, with 8 bases matching TRBD1. V lost 1 base and J lost 4; bases outside the gene matches: 17. The germline V gene encodes CDR1 MGHRA and CDR2 YSYEKL. This CDR3 spans 19 amino acids. As DNA, the CDR3 is TGCGCCAGCAGCCAAGGGTACCAAAGGATGGACAGGGAGGGCTATGGCTACACCTTC. Protein: CASSQGYQRMDREGYGYTF.

The chain is built from TRBV10-3 and TRBJ2-1; D might be TRBD1 (6 bases). With 6 bases removed from V and 5 bases from J, the gap between germline ends came to 17 bases. The CDR3 length is 15 residues. CDR1 is ENHRY, CDR2 SYGVKD, per germline. The CDR3 region has the DNA TGTGCCATCAGCCCTCACCTCAACAGGGACAATGAGCAGTTCTTC. This translates into CAISPHLNRDNEQFF.

The genes are TRBV19 and TRBJ1-5, with 7 positions matching TRBD1. The CDR3 consists of 14 residues. Germline CDR1 reads LNHDA; CDR2 reads SQIVND (reference sequence). The ends lost 6 bases at V and 2 bases at J; junction bases unmatched: 4. CDR3 DNA sequence: TGTGCCAGTAGGACAGGGTTGGGCAATCAGCCCCAGCATTTT. This codes for CASRTGLGNQPQHF. Using reference TRBV19 and TRBJ1-5 for the parts outside the CDR3, the full variable domain is DGGITQSPKYLFRKEGQNVTLSCEQNLNHDAMYWYRQDPGQGLRLIYYSQIVNDFQKGDIAEGYSVSREKKESFPLTVTSAQKNPTAFYLCASRTGLGNQPQHFGDGTRLSIL.

V usage is TRBV6-2 or TRBV6-3 and J usage is TRBJ1-1, with 9 bases that match TRBD1. V shed 3 bases, J shed 7 bases, and the junction held 6 bases outside the gene matches. The CDR3 totals 14 residues. CDR1 and CDR2 from the germline V gene are MNHEY and SVGEGT. The CDR3: CASSYTGGRVEAFF. CDR3 sequence (DNA): TGTGCCAGCAGTTATACAGGGGGCAGGGTTGAAGCTTTCTTT.

The chain uses TRBV28 and TRBJ1-2; D perhaps matches TRBD1 (5 bases). This CDR3 is 13 amino acids long. Germline-derived CDR1 and CDR2 are MDHEN and SYDVKM. V shed 6 bases and J shed 7 bases, with 15 bases lying between them. The CDR3 reads CASRSRVFIGYTF. The CDR3 nucleotides are TGTGCCAGCAGGTCCAGGGTCTTCATTGGCTACACCTTC.

The chain combines TRBV6-5 with TRBJ1-1; 8 positions agree with TRBD1. This CDR3 spans 15 amino acids. Trimming took 0 bases from V and 4 from J; bases not matched to a gene: 4. The germline V gene has CDR1 MNHEY and CDR2 SVGAGI. The CDR3 sequence: CASSYSSGTGTEAFF. CDR3 bases: TGTGCCAGCAGTTACTCTTCCGGGACAGGCACTGAAGCTTTCTTT.

V and J are TRBV6-5 and TRBJ2-1, with D perhaps matching TRBD2 (6 bases). This CDR3 is 13 amino acids long. V was cut by 6 bases and J by 7 bases, with 13 bases left in between. CDR1 and CDR2 (germline): MNHEY, SVGAGI. Here the CDR3 DNA reads TGTGCCAGCAGGGGAGGAGGGAGGAATGAGCAGTTCTTC. Amino acids: CASRGGGRNEQFF.

CDR3 loop: CASSVGGGANNEQFF. DNA of the CDR3: TGTGCCAGCAGCGTAGGGGGAGGGGCCAACAATGAGCAGTTCTTC. This chain links TRBV9 with TRBJ2-1, with 7 bases fitting TRBD2. The CDR3 has 15 amino acids. Unmatched junction bases numbered 5, after V lost 0 bases and J lost 5 bases. The germline V gene has CDR1 SGDLS and CDR2 YYNGEE. Together with reference TRBV9 and TRBJ2-1, the CDR3 gives the full variable domain: DSGVTQTPKHLITATGQRVTLRCSPRSGDLSVYWYQQSLDQGLQFLIQYYNGEERAKGNILERFSAQQFPDLHSELNLSSLELGDSALYFCASSVGGGANNEQFFGPGTRLTVL.

The V call is TRBV6-2 or TRBV6-3, the J call TRBJ2-7, with 9 bases lining up with TRBD1. Trimming removed 2 bases from V and 2 bases from J; junction bases left unmatched: 10. Germline values: CDR1 MNHEY, CDR2 SVGEGT. This CDR3 spans 17 amino acids. The CDR3 DNA reads as TGTGCCAGCAGTTACGATAGGCGGACAGGGGTTACCTACGAGCAGTACTTC. It yields the protein CASSYDRRTGVTYEQYF.

The CDR3 loop is CASRAGASSGANVLTF. The DNA for the CDR3 is TGTGCCAGCAGGGCGGGGGCCTCCTCTGGGGCCAACGTCCTGACTTTC. This chain connects TRBV11-2 to TRBJ2-6, with a possible D match to TRBD2 (7 bases). Germline V gene sequence: CDR1 SGHAT, CDR2 FQNNGV. CDR3 length: 16 amino acids. V lost 6 bases, J lost 0 bases, and 12 bases lay in between. The whole variable domain, filled in from reference TRBV11-2 and TRBJ2-6, reads EAGVAQSPRYKIIEKRQSVAFWCNPISGHATLYWYQQILGQGPKLLIQFQNNGVVDDSQLPKDRFSAERLKGVDSTLKIQPAKLEDSAVYLCASRAGASSGANVLTFGAGSRLTVL.

The CDR3 coding sequence is TGCGCCAGCAGCGGGGGCGGGAGCAAAAACATTCAGTACTTC. This codes for CASSGGGSKNIQYF. The chain is built from TRBV10-1 and TRBJ2-4; tentatively, D is TRBD2 (7 bases). Trimming removed 6 bases at V and 3 bases at J, with 12 bases between. Per germline, CDR1 WNHNN and CDR2 SYGVQD (reference sequence). This CDR3 region has 14 residues.

The gene calls are TRBV9 and TRBJ1-6; D not certain. Trimming pared 4 bases from V and 13 bases from J, leaving 15 bases between. Germline CDR1 is SGDLS and CDR2 is YYNGEE. This CDR3 has 13 residues. The CDR3: CASSTGSGDPLHF. Written as DNA, the CDR3 is TGTGCCAGCAGCACCGGGAGCGGGGATCCCCTCCACTTT.

This rearrangement joins TRBV28 to TRBJ1-4, with D possibly TRBD1 on 5 matching bases. The CDR3 covers 14 residues. Germline CDR1 and CDR2: MDHEN and SYDVKM. Trimming cost V 2 bases and J 8 bases, with 12 bases left between them. CDR3 sequence reads: CASSLAGRGEKLFF. As DNA, the CDR3 is TGTGCCAGCAGTTTAGCTGGCCGGGGGGAAAAACTGTTTTTT.

There are a few counts of this clone. This chain links TRBV7-9 with TRBJ2-5; 11 nucleotides align to TRBD2. The CDR3 contains 16 residues. V lost 2 bases to trimming and J lost 5 bases; unmatched junction nucleotides: 7. CDR1 is SEHNR and CDR2 is FQNEAQ in the germline V gene (reference sequence). The CDR3 loop reads CASSLYTSGSKETQYF. CDR3 DNA: TGTGCCAGCAGCTTATACACTAGCGGGAGTAAGGAGACCCAGTACTTC.

This clone appeared once. The chain has TRBV7-3 and TRBJ2-2, with D perhaps matching TRBD2 (6 bases). This CDR3 comprises 15 residues. Germline assignment: CDR1 SGHTA and CDR2 FQGTGA. Trimming cost V 3 bases and J 8 bases, with 16 bases left between them. CDR3 DNA sequence: TGTGCCAGCAGCTTGGGAGGACACCTCGAAGGGGAGCTGTTTTTT. It is translated as CASSLGGHLEGELFF. The full variable domain, with the rest looked up from reference TRBV7-3 and TRBJ2-2, is GAGVSQTPSNKVTEKGKYVELRCDPISGHTALYWYRQSLGQGPEFLIYFQGTGAADDSGLPNDRFFAVRPEGSVSTLKIQRTERGDSAVYLCASSLGGHLEGELFFGEGSRLTVL.

This sequence joins TRBV30 and TRBJ2-3; 7 bases line up with TRBD2. This CDR3 is 14 amino acids long. V lost 1 base and J lost 2; bases outside the gene matches: 3. Germline-derived CDR1 and CDR2 are GTSNPN and SVGIG (reference sequence). CDR3 region: CAWSGLAPTDTQYF. In nucleotides, the CDR3 is TGTGCCTGGAGTGGACTAGCCCCCACAGATACGCAGTATTTT.

The chain carries TRBV5-1 and TRBJ2-5; D is perhaps TRBD1 (6 bases). Trimming shortened V by 3 bases and J by 2 bases, and 8 bases separated the two germline ends. The germline CDR1 and CDR2 sequences are SGHRS and YFSETQ. There are 13 residues in the CDR3. As DNA, the CDR3 is TGCGCCAGCAGCTACCAGGGGCAAGAGACCCAGTACTTC. This codes for CASSYQGQETQYF.